The present T cell receptor beta chain was sequenced within a study of siplizumab effects on memory and regulatory T cells. The wider study: Pairing was applied to the mixed lymphocyte reactions, which contained siplizumab at approximately 0.91 ug/mL or no drug.

Trimming cost V 4 bases and J 5 bases; bases outside gene matches: 9. Germline lookup yields CDR1 SGHRS and CDR2 YFSETQ. The CDR3 extends over 16 amino acids. In the mixed lymphocyte reaction, cells were cocultured for 6 days at 37°C. The data were produced by immunoSEQ multiplex PCR, yet TCRdb's version contains in-frame clones alone and is incomplete. The sample yields roughly 18,000 clones, under 50% seen once. Comment on this clone: The antigen remains undetermined.

The sample taken for sequencing was CFSE-low (dividing) CD4+ T cells sorted from an allogeneic mixed lymphocyte reaction. The origin of this receptor is a human donor in good health; the cells came from an allogeneic mixed lymphocyte reaction. The gene calls are TRBV5-1 and TRBJ2-5, with TRBD2 matching over 12 bases. The CDR3 nucleotides read TGCGCCAGCAGCCCCCCCCTAGCGGGGGGGGCGGAGACCCAGTACTTC. Translated: CASSPPLAGGAETQYF.